One sample yielded the 23 T cell receptor beta chains listed below, sequenced in a study of T-cell memory formation after mild COVID-19. In TCRdb, the 5' RACE reads were re-called with MiXCR into one record per CDR3 protein. The repertoire holds more than 250,000 distinct CDR3 sequences, with more than 15% as singletons. The specimen sequenced was PBMCs or a T cell subset sorted from them (not recorded which). The source is a man aged 18 to 30 who had mild COVID-19 (a few samples of this study predate the infection). Cell type and time point are not known.

The chain couples TRBV6-4 to TRBJ2-1; 12 positions agree with TRBD1. This CDR3 has 15 amino acids. Per germline, CDR1 MRHNA and CDR2 SNTAGT. With V trimmed by 3 bases and J by 7 bases, 4 bases remained unmatched. The CDR3 here is CASSEAGQGANEQFF. In nucleotides, the CDR3 is TGTGCCAGCAGTGAAGCGGGACAGGGGGCTAATGAGCAGTTCTTC.

The rearrangement joins TRBV5-1 to TRBJ2-1; TRBD1 might be the D (5 bases). Trimming took off 0 bases at V and 0 bases at J, with 10 bases between the two ends. CDR1 is SGHRS and CDR2 is YFSETQ in the germline V gene. The CDR3 is 16 residues long. The CDR3 is CASSLGQGSSYNEQFF. For the CDR3, the DNA is TGCGCCAGCAGCTTGGGCCAGGGAAGCTCCTACAATGAGCAGTTCTTC.

The table lists this clonotype with a few counts. The V call is TRBV6-1, the J call TRBJ1-2; TRBD1 is a possible D gene (5 bases). V was cut by 2 bases and J by 0 bases, with 13 bases left in between. There are 16 residues in the CDR3. Germline V gene sequence: CDR1 MNHNS, CDR2 SASEGT. CDR3 nucleotide sequence: TGTGCCAGCAGTGAATGGAGGGGCATCTCTAACTATGGCTACACCTTC. It specifies CASSEWRGISNYGYTF.

The rearrangement uses TRBV19 and TRBJ2-5; 8 nucleotides match TRBD1. The CDR3 consists of 16 residues. V gave up 5 bases and J gave up 7 bases; unmatched junction bases: 15. The germline V gene encodes CDR1 LNHDA and CDR2 SQIVND (reference sequence). The DNA of the CDR3 is TGTGCCAGTAGTCCTCGGCCGACAGGGGCTGGGGGGACCCAGTACTTC. It is translated as CASSPRPTGAGGTQYF. The entire variable domain, with the rest obtained from reference TRBV19 and TRBJ2-5, is as follows: DGGITQSPKYLFRKEGQNVTLSCEQNLNHDAMYWYRQDPGQGLRLIYYSQIVNDFQKGDIAEGYSVSREKKESFPLTVTSAQKNPTAFYLCASSPRPTGAGGTQYFGPGTRLLVL.

This clonotype was counted a few times. The chain recombines TRBV7-9 with TRBJ2-2; the D call may be TRBD1 or TRBD2 (5 bases each). CDR1 is SEHNR and CDR2 is FQNEAQ in the germline V gene (reference sequence). Trimming left V 6 bases short and J 1 base short, with 12 bases between. CDR3 length equals 15 residues. CDR3: CASRGTGMNTGELFF. CDR3 coding DNA: TGTGCCAGCAGGGGGACGGGAATGAACACCGGGGAGCTGTTTTTT.

There are many counts of this clonotype. The chain links TRBV5-6 to TRBJ2-5, with a tentative D call TRBD2 (6 bases). V was shortened by 0 bases and J by 4 bases, with 13 bases between the two germline ends. The CDR3 is 15 residues long. Germline loops: CDR1 SGHDT, CDR2 YYEEEE. CDR3 bases: TGTGCCAGCAGCTTGGGGCTTTGGAGGGGAGAGACCCAGTACTTC. Its protein product is CASSLGLWRGETQYF.

This clonotype was observed a few times. The V gene is TRBV28, the J gene TRBJ2-5; 7 nucleotides align to TRBD1. The CDR3 contains 15 residues. V lost 4 bases, J lost 1 base, and 6 bases stayed unmatched. Germline values: CDR1 MDHEN, CDR2 SYDVKM. The CDR3 is CASSSATGTQETQYF. CDR3 DNA sequence: TGTGCCAGCAGTTCGGCGACAGGGACCCAAGAGACCCAGTACTTC.

This clonotype was seen a few times. The rearrangement links TRBV5-1 to TRBJ1-2, with D possibly being TRBD1 (6 bases). V was cut by 9 bases and J by 8 bases, with 17 bases left in between. This CDR3 spans 12 amino acids. Germline loops: CDR1 SGHRS, CDR2 YFSETQ. CDR3 loop: CATKQGEEGYTF. The CDR3 nucleotides are TGCGCCACTAAACAGGGTGAGGAGGGCTACACCTTC.

This clonotype appeared a few times. This rearrangement joins TRBV15 to TRBJ1-2, with a possible D match to TRBD1 (6 bases). The germline gives CDR1 LNHNV, CDR2 YYDKDF (reference sequence). Trimming stripped 0 bases from V and 4 bases from J, with 15 bases between. The CDR3 contains 16 residues. CDR3 in DNA: TGTGCCACCAGCAGAGATCTGGGCCGAGGGGGCTATGGCTACACCTTC. Translating it yields CATSRDLGRGGYGYTF.

In this sample, this clonotype turned up a few times. The chain employs TRBV5-1 and TRBJ2-1; D might be TRBD2 (5 bases). V lost 0 bases and J lost 2, with 9 bases in between. The CDR3 totals 15 residues. The germline V gene has CDR1 SGHRS and CDR2 YFSETQ. CDR3 protein: CASSLAGETYNEQFF. As DNA, the CDR3 is TGCGCCAGCAGCTTGGCCGGGGAAACCTACAATGAGCAGTTCTTC.

The chain joins TRBV29-1 to TRBJ2-5, with D tentatively TRBD1 or TRBD2 (5 bases each). The CDR3 length is 14 residues. Per the germline V gene, CDR1 is SQVTM and CDR2 is ANQGSEA. The V and J ends lost 2 bases and 7 bases respectively, with 17 bases between them. DNA of the CDR3: TGCAGCGTTGAATCGGGACGGTTCCAGTCGACCCAGTACTTC. Protein: CSVESGRFQSTQYF.

This clonotype was counted between two and nine times. The chain uses TRBV29-1 and TRBJ1-2; D may be TRBD1 (5 bases). CDR1 is SQVTM and CDR2 is ANQGSEA in the germline V gene. The CDR3 extends over 12 amino acids. V was trimmed by 4 bases and J by 6 bases, leaving 12 bases between them. The CDR3 region has the DNA TGCAGCGTTGCCCCCCAGGGTCATGGCTACACCTTC. It yields the protein CSVAPQGHGYTF.

The table lists this clonotype with a few counts. This chain links TRBV7-9 with TRBJ2-3; D is unclear. Germline V gives CDR1 SEHNR, CDR2 FQNEAQ (reference sequence). V lost 1 base to trimming and J lost 10 bases, with 9 bases between them. The CDR3 consists of 12 residues. The CDR3 here is CASSLDSSSQYF. The CDR3 DNA is TGTGCCAGCAGCTTAGACAGCTCCTCGCAGTATTTT.

The chain employs TRBV12-3 or TRBV12-4 and TRBJ1-2; unclear D gene. Trimming left V 5 bases short and J 8 bases short, with 9 bases between. The CDR3 loop spans 11 amino acids. CDR3 protein: CASSTPGGYTF. CDR3 DNA: TGTGCCAGCAGTACACCAGGAGGCTACACCTTC.

The chain couples TRBV10-2 to TRBJ2-5, with 7 nucleotides matching TRBD2. Germline assignment: CDR1 WSHSY and CDR2 SAAADI. This CDR3 region has 11 residues. J was trimmed by 5 bases and V by 8 bases; bases with no gene match: 2. CDR3 amino acids: CASFGGETQYF. The CDR3 bases are TGCGCCAGCTTCGGGGGGGAGACCCAGTACTTC.

A note on this clonotype: As the CDR3 is not closed by the conserved phenylalanine or tryptophan, this likely results from a read error. The DNA for the CDR3 is TGTGCCAGCAGTTCCCGTGGTGAGGCAACCATCGAGCAGTACTTA. This gives the protein CASSSRGEATIEQYL. The chain carries TRBV12-3 or TRBV12-4 and TRBJ2-7; D remains ambiguous. The CDR3 length is 15 residues. With 4 bases removed from V and 6 bases from J, the gap between germline ends came to 19 bases.

This clonotype was seen a few times. This chain links TRBV7-9 with TRBJ2-2; 8 bases align to TRBD2. V shed 6 bases, J shed 1 base, and the junction held 4 bases outside the gene matches. CDR1 SEHNR and CDR2 FQNEAQ come from the germline V gene (reference sequence). This CDR3 has 15 amino acids. The chain's CDR3 is CASRSGGLNTGELFF. CDR3 nucleotide sequence: TGTGCCAGCAGAAGCGGGGGCCTGAACACCGGGGAGCTGTTTTTT.

In its sample, this clonotype was seen a few times. This chain joins TRBV29-1 and TRBJ1-1; TRBD1 matches 8 bases. Germline V gene data show CDR1 as SQVTM and CDR2 as ANQGSEA. This CDR3 spans 13 amino acids. Losses at the gene ends were 5 bases for V and 0 bases for J; bases not matched to a gene: 2. The CDR3 sequence: CSVPDRVNTEAFF. DNA for the CDR3: TGCAGCGTTCCGGACAGGGTGAACACTGAAGCTTTCTTT.

In its sample, this clonotype was seen many times. The gene calls are TRBV20-1 and TRBJ2-1, with 8 bases identical to TRBD2. The CDR3 is made up of 15 amino acids. Germline loops: CDR1 DFQATT, CDR2 SNEGSKA (reference sequence). V lost 0 bases to trimming and J lost 5 bases; unmatched junction nucleotides: 6. The chain's CDR3 is CSARDWSGGDNEQFF. The CDR3 DNA is TGCAGTGCTAGAGATTGGAGCGGGGGCGACAATGAGCAGTTCTTC.

The sample holds many counts of this clonotype. The rearrangement joins TRBV7-9 to TRBJ2-3; D call uncertain. Germline V gene lookup returns CDR1 SEHNR and CDR2 FQNEAQ (reference sequence). The V gene lost 4 bases and the J gene lost 1 base, with 15 bases spanning the gap. This CDR3 comprises 16 residues. The CDR3 sequence is CASSSFGGWGTDTQYF. CDR3 nucleotide sequence: TGTGCCAGCAGCTCCTTTGGCGGATGGGGCACAGATACGCAGTATTTT. Filled out from reference TRBV7-9 and TRBJ2-3, the complete variable domain reads DTGVSQNPRHKITKRGQNVTFRCDPISEHNRLYWYRQTLGQGPEFLTYFQNEAQLEKSRLLSDRFSAERPKGSFSTLEIQRTEQGDSAMYLCASSSFGGWGTDTQYFGPGTRLTVL.

The chain employs TRBV6-1 and TRBJ2-7; 7 bases line up with TRBD1. V trimming: 6 bases; J trimming: 5 bases; junction bases outside the gene matches: 16. The CDR3 totals 16 residues. Germline V gene sequence: CDR1 MNHNS, CDR2 SASEGT. CDR3: CASRPTGYRPPHEQYF. Written as DNA, the CDR3 is TGTGCCAGCAGACCGACAGGGTATAGGCCGCCCCACGAGCAGTACTTC.

This chain joins TRBV5-1 and TRBJ2-1; tentatively, D is TRBD2 (6 bases). With 0 bases removed from V and 9 bases from J, the gap between germline ends came to 19 bases. This CDR3 spans 16 amino acids. CDR1 is SGHRS and CDR2 is YFSETQ in the germline V gene. The CDR3 coding sequence is TGCGCCAGCAGCTTGGGAGCGGGTAGTTTCGTTGGTGAGCAGTTCTTC. Protein sequence: CASSLGAGSFVGEQFF.

The genes are TRBV4-3 and TRBJ2-5; D gene unclear. Germline values: CDR1 LGHNA, CDR2 YSLEER. Trimming shortened V by 8 bases and J by 5 bases, and 15 bases separated the two germline ends. There are 13 residues in the CDR3. CDR3 in amino acids: CASGGGRKETQYF. DNA of the CDR3: TGCGCCAGCGGTGGCGGCCGCAAGGAGACCCAGTACTTC.